The source of this T cell receptor (beta chain) is a study of CD8 T cells in Susac syndrome. For the study at large: Treatment status at blood draw for the Susac syndrome patients was therapy-naive, corticosteroids, or intravenous immunoglobulin alone.

Broader study findings: Susac-specific public clones found in total CD8+ repertoires numbered 15 to 20, and those in CD8+ TEMRA repertoires numbered several.

For this clonotype: Its cognate antigen is unknown.

Trimming at V came to 4 bases and at J to 2 bases, leaving 3 bases not matched to a gene. In germline, CDR1 is LGHDT, CDR2 YNNKEL (reference sequence). This CDR3 is 15 amino acids long. In contrast to the negatively isolated CD8+ and CD4+ T cells, TEMRA cells were FACS-enriched. RNA, at roughly 0.45 to 1 ug, was reverse transcribed with random hexamers. The immunoSEQ assay covered 54 Vbeta and 13 Jbeta segments for CDR3. MiXCR, run by TCRdb on the immunoSEQ multiplex PCR reads, gives a single entry per CDR3 protein. This table holds tens of thousands of distinct CDR3 sequences, about 95% found once. This chain connects TRBV3-1 to TRBJ2-3; TRBD2 agrees at 10 bases. The source material was CD8+ T cells from PBMCs. The source is a human donor with Susac syndrome. The CDR3 region has the DNA TGTGCCAGCAGCCCTAGCGGGGGAAACACAGATACGCAGTATTTT. Amino acid sequence: CASSPSGGNTDTQYF.